The clone carrying this TCR beta chain was found a few times. PCR was performed a second time for roughly 7 to 11 cycles using a sample-barcoded 5' primer and a J-beta primer mix. TCRdb processed the 5' RACE reads anew with MiXCR; each CDR3 protein has one entry. In the table there are hundreds of thousands of distinct CDR3 sequences, about 55% of which are singletons. Germline-derived CDR1 and CDR2 are DFQATT and SNEGSKA (reference sequence). The CDR3 runs 15 residues. Trimming removed 5 bases from V and 1 base from J; junction bases left unmatched: 11. The source of the sample is a study of blood T cells in healthy people across ages.

The TCR was taken from an elderly man in good health. The sequenced sample was blood. The chain employs TRBV20-1 and TRBJ2-7, with 7 nucleotides matching TRBD2. As DNA, the CDR3 is TGCAGTGCTGTCCGGAGGGCTAGCGGTTCCTACGAGCAGTACTTC. It codes for CSAVRRASGSYEQYF.